This T cell receptor (beta chain) was documented in a study of PD-L1 blockade in urothelial cancer. Study-level background: Patients commenced atezolizumab at some point between 2014 and 2015, and it was given at 1,200 mg intravenously every 3 weeks.

PCRs were each spiked with synthetic TCR analog templates. Produced via immunoSEQ multiplex PCR; TCRdb's table is partial and in-frame only. Of 100,000 or so clones in the sample, around 90% were seen once. Sampling of each patient yielded between 1 and 8 specimens, collected pretreatment and on-treatment. The CDR3 has 17 residues. Germline V gene data show CDR1 as LNHDA and CDR2 as SQIVND (reference sequence). V was clipped by 3 bases and J by 5 bases; unmatched bases: 10. The receptor comes from an elderly woman with urothelial cancer. The material sequenced was PBMCs, taken around atezolizumab (anti-PD-L1) treatment. The V gene is TRBV19, the J gene TRBJ2-1, with 10 bases matching TRBD2. This CDR3 reads CASSMRQASGGHNEQFF. The CDR3 region has the DNA TGTGCCAGTAGTATGCGCCAGGCTAGCGGGGGCCACAATGAGCAGTTCTTC.